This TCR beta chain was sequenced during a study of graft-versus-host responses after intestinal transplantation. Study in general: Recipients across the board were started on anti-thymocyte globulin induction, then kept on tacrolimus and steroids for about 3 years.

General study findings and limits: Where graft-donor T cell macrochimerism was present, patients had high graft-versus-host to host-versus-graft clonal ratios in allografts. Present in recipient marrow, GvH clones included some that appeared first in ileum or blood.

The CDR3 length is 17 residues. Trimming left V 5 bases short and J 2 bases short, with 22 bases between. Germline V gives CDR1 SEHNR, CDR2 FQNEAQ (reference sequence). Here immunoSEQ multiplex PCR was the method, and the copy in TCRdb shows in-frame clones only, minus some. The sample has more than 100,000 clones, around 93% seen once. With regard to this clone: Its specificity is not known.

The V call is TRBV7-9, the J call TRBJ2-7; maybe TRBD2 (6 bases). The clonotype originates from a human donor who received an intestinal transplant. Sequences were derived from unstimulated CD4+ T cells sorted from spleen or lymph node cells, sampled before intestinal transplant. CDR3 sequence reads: CASSPLGGTIKAYEQYF. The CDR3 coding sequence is TGTGCCAGCAGCCCCCTAGGCGGGACGATCAAGGCCTACGAGCAGTACTTC.